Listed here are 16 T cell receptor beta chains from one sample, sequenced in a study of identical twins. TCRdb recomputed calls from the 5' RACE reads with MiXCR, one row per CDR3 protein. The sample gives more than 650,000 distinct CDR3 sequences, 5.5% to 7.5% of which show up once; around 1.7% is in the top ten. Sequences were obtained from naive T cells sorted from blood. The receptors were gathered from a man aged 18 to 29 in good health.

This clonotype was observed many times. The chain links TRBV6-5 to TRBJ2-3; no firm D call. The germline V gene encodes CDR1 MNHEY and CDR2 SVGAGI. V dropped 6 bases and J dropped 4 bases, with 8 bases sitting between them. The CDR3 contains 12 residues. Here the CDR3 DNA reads TGTGCCAGCAGAACCTATCCAGATACGCAGTATTTT. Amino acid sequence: CASRTYPDTQYF.

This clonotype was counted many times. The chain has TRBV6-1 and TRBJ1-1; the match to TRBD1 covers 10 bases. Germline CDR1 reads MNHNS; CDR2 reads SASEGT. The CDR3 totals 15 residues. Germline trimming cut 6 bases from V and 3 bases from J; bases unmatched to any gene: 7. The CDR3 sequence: CASSMTGGGDTEAFF. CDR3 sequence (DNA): TGTGCCAGCAGCATGACAGGGGGCGGTGACACTGAAGCTTTCTTT.

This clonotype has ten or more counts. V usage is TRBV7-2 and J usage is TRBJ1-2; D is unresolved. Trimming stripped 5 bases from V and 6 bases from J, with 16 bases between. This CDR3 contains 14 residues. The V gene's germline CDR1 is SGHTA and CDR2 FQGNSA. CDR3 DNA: TGTGCCAGCAGCCTCGGCTGGGCCGGAGATGGCTACACCTTC. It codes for CASSLGWAGDGYTF.

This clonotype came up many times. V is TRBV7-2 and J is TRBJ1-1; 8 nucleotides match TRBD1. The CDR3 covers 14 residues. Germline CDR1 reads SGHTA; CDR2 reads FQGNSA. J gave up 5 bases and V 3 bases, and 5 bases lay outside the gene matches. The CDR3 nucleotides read TGTGCCAGCAGCTTGGACAGGGTTCAGACTGAAGCTTTCTTT. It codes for CASSLDRVQTEAFF.

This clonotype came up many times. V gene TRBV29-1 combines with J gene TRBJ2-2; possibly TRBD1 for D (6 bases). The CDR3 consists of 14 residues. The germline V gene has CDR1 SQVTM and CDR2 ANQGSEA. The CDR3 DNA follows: TGCAGTTATGCCGCAGGGGTCTACACCGGGGAGCTGTTTTTT. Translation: CSYAAGVYTGELFF.

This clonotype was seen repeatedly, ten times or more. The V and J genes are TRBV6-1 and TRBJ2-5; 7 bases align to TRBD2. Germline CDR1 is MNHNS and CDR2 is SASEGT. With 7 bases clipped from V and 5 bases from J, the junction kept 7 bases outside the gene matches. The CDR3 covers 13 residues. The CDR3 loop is CASTLAPRETQYF. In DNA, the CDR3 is TGTGCCAGCACACTAGCGCCGAGGGAGACCCAGTACTTC.

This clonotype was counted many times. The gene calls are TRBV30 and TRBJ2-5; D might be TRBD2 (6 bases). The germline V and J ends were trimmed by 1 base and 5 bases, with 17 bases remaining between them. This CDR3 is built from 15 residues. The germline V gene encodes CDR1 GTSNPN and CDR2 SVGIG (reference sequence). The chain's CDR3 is CAWSAGTPVLETQYF. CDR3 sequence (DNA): TGTGCCTGGAGTGCCGGGACTCCGGTTCTTGAGACCCAGTACTTC. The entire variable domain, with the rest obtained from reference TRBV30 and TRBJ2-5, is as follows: SQTIHQWPATLVQPVGSPLSLECTVEGTSNPNLYWYRQAAGRGLQLLFYSVGIGQISSEVPQNLSASRPQDRQFILSSKKLLLSDSGFYLCAWSAGTPVLETQYFGPGTRLLVL.

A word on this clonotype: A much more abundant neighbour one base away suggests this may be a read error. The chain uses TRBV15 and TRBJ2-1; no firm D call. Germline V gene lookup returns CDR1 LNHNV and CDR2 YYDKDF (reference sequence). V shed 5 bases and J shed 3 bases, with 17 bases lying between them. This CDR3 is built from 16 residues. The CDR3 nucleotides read TGTGCCACCAGCGGCCGCGTTGGGCCGATCTACAATGAGCAGTTCTTC. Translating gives CATSGRVGPIYNEQFF.

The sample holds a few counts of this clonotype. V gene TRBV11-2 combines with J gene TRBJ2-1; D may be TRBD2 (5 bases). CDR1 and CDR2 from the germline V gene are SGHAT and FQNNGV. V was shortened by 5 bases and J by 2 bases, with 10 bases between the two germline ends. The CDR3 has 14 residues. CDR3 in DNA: TGTGCCAGCAGCCCCTTCGGGGCCTACAATGAGCAGTTCTTC. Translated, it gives CASSPFGAYNEQFF.

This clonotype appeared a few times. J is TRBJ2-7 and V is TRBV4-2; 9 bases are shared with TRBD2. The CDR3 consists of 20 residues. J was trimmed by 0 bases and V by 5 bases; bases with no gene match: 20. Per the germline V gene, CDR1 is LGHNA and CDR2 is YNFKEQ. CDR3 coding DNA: TGTGCCAGCAGCAATGGCGTCGGCCTAGCGGGGCATCGCGGCTCCTACGAGCAGTACGTC. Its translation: CASSNGVGLAGHRGSYEQYV.

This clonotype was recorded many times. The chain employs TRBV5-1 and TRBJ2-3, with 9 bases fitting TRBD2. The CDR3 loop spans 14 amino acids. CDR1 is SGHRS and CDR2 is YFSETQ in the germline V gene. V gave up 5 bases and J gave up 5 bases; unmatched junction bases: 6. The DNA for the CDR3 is TGCGCCAGCAGTAGCGGGAGTGCGGTAGATACGCAGTATTTT. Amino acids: CASSSGSAVDTQYF. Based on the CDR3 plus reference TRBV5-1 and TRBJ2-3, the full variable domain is KAGVTQTPRYLIKTRGQQVTLSCSPISGHRSVSWYQQTPGQGLQFLFEYFSETQRNKGNFPGRFSGRQFSNSRSEMNVSTLELGDSALYLCASSSGSAVDTQYFGPGTRLTVL.

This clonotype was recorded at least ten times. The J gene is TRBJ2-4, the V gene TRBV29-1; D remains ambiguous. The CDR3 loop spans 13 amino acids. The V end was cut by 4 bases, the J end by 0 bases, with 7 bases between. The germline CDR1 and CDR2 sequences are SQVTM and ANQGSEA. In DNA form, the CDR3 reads TGCAGCGTTGGTGGGGTAGCCAAAAACATTCAGTACTTC. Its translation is CSVGGVAKNIQYF.

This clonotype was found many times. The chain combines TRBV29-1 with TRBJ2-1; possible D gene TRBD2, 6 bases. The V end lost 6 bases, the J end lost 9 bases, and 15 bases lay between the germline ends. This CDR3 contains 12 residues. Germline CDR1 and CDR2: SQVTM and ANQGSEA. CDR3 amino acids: CSVAEWRGEQFF. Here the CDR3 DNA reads TGCAGCGTCGCGGAATGGCGGGGTGAGCAGTTCTTC.

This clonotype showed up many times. CDR3 sequence (DNA): TGCAGTGCTAGAGGGACTAGCGGGAGGATAGGCCCCGGGGAGCTGTTTTTT. This gives the protein CSARGTSGRIGPGELFF. The V call is TRBV20-1, the J call TRBJ2-2; 14 bases agree with TRBD2. Germline CDR1 and CDR2: DFQATT and SNEGSKA (reference sequence). Unmatched junction bases numbered 7, after V lost 1 base and J lost 6 bases. The CDR3 length is 17 residues.

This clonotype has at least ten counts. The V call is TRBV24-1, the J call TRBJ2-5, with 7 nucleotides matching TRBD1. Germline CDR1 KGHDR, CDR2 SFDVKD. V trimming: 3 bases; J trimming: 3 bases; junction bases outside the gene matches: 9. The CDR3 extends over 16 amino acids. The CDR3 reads CATSDGSRGWKETQYF. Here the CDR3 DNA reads TGTGCCACCAGTGATGGGTCCAGGGGGTGGAAAGAGACCCAGTACTTC.

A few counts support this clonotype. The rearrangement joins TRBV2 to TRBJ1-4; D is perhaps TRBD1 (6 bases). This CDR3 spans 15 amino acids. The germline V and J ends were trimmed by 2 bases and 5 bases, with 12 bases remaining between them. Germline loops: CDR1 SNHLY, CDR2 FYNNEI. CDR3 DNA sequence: TGTGCCAGCAGTGAAATGAGGGGGTTGAATGAAAAACTGTTTTTT. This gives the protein CASSEMRGLNEKLFF.